Below, 19 T cell receptor beta chains from the same sample are listed, as sequenced in a study of blood T cell repertoires in COVID-19. Produced via immunoSEQ multiplex PCR; TCRdb's table is partial and in-frame only. The sample carries roughly 120,000 clones, over 80% recorded once. Material: peripheral blood. The receptor set was obtained from a woman in her seventies with acute or convalescent COVID-19.

This chain links TRBV6-5 with TRBJ2-7; TRBD1 matches 11 bases. Germline assignment: CDR1 MNHEY and CDR2 SVGAGI. The CDR3 runs to 16 residues. With V trimmed by 0 bases and J by 3 bases, 4 bases remained unmatched. The CDR3, as DNA: TGTGCCAGCAGTTACTCCGGACAGGGGGCAAACTACGAGCAGTACTTC. It translates to CASSYSGQGANYEQYF.

The genes are TRBV1 and TRBJ2-1; the table gives TRBD2 as D, unverified against the DNA. TRBV1 has pseudogene status. CDR3 length: 12 amino acids. CDR3 sequence (DNA): TGCACCAGCTGGGCGGGAGCCAATGAGCAGTTCTTC. This sequence encodes CTSWAGANEQFF.

The chain recombines TRBV5-6 with TRBJ2-7; possibly TRBD1 for D (6 bases). V was cut by 2 bases and J by 6 bases, with 15 bases left in between. CDR1 is SGHDT and CDR2 is YYEEEE in the germline V gene. The CDR3 sequence is 14 residues long. CDR3 sequence: CASSLLDTGSEQYF. The CDR3 DNA sequence: TGTGCCAGCAGCTTACTGGACACAGGGAGCGAGCAGTACTTC.

The chain carries TRBV5-1 and TRBJ2-2; 8 bases line up with TRBD1. The germline CDR1 and CDR2 sequences are SGHRS and YFSETQ. The CDR3 sequence is 14 residues long. Unmatched junction bases numbered 1, after V lost 0 bases and J lost 6 bases. Written as DNA, the CDR3 is TGCGCCAGCAGCTTGGCAGGGGGCGCCGGGGAGCTGTTTTTT. Its protein product is CASSLAGGAGELFF.

The chain carries TRBV10-3 and TRBJ2-2, with TRBD2 identical over 10 bases. CDR1 and CDR2 from the germline V gene are ENHRY and SYGVKD. Trimming at V came to 1 base and at J to 4 bases, leaving 12 bases not matched to a gene. CDR3 length equals 19 residues. Here the CDR3 reads CAISELPLAGGPVTGELFF. The CDR3 DNA reads as TGTGCCATCAGTGAGTTGCCTTTAGCGGGGGGACCGGTCACCGGGGAGCTGTTTTTT.

CDR3 nucleotide sequence: TGTGCCAGCAGCTCAGGACTAGTCAATGAGCAGTTCTTC. It encodes CASSSGLVNEQFF. The rearrangement links TRBV11-2 to TRBJ2-1; 7 nucleotides match TRBD2. The CDR3 is 13 amino acids. The germline V gene encodes CDR1 SGHAT and CDR2 FQNNGV. V dropped 4 bases and J dropped 6; count of bases not matched to a gene: 3.

The V gene is TRBV30, the J gene TRBJ1-3; perhaps TRBD1 as D (5 bases). The CDR3 extends over 13 amino acids. V was pared by 1 base and J by 4 bases, with 8 bases between. Germline V lookup: CDR1 GTSNPN, CDR2 SVGIG (reference sequence). CDR3 amino acids: CAWSAGGGNTIYF. The CDR3 nucleotides read TGTGCCTGGAGTGCCGGGGGGGGAAACACCATATATTTT.

The gene calls are TRBV19 and TRBJ2-3, with D perhaps TRBD2 (6 bases). The CDR3 extends over 16 amino acids. Germline V gene lookup returns CDR1 LNHDA and CDR2 SQIVND (reference sequence). V dropped 3 bases and J dropped 0 bases, with 13 bases sitting between them. This CDR3 reads CASSMLVAASTDTQYF. CDR3 coding DNA: TGTGCCAGTAGTATGTTAGTAGCGGCTAGCACAGATACGCAGTATTTT. Supplemented by reference TRBV19 and TRBJ2-3, the full variable domain reads DGGITQSPKYLFRKEGQNVTLSCEQNLNHDAMYWYRQDPGQGLRLIYYSQIVNDFQKGDIAEGYSVSREKKESFPLTVTSAQKNPTAFYLCASSMLVAASTDTQYFGPGTRLTVL.

This clone appeared once. This chain joins TRBV7-2 and TRBJ2-3; a possible D gene is TRBD1 (6 bases). Between the trimmed V and J ends, which lost 1 base and 8 bases, there was a span of 10 bases. The CDR3 has 13 amino acids. Per the germline V gene, CDR1 is SGHTA and CDR2 is FQGNSA. The CDR3 reads CASSLDRAGTQYF. DNA of the CDR3: TGTGCCAGCAGCTTAGACAGGGCGGGTACGCAGTATTTT.

The rearrangement uses TRBV5-6 and TRBJ2-7; D remains unclear. CDR1 is SGHDT and CDR2 is YYEEEE in the germline V gene. The CDR3 is 12 residues long. Trimming stripped 2 bases from V and 2 bases from J, with 5 bases between. The CDR3 is CASSLSAYEQYF. In nucleotides, the CDR3 is TGTGCCAGCAGCTTATCCGCCTACGAGCAGTACTTC.

V is TRBV11-2 and J is TRBJ2-1, with 8 bases lining up with TRBD1. CDR1 is SGHAT and CDR2 is FQNNGV in the germline V gene. The V and J ends lost 5 bases and 4 bases, in that order; junction bases with no gene match: 7. This CDR3 has 15 amino acids. The CDR3 sequence is CASSKEQGAYNEQFF. The DNA for the CDR3 is TGTGCCAGCAGCAAGGAGCAGGGGGCATACAATGAGCAGTTCTTC.

This chain joins TRBV29-1 and TRBJ2-1, with 7 bases aligning to TRBD1. Germline trimming cut 0 bases from V and 5 bases from J; bases unmatched to any gene: 1. Germline V gene sequence: CDR1 SQVTM, CDR2 ANQGSEA. The CDR3 consists of 13 residues. The CDR3 sequence is CSVEEQGNNEQFF. In DNA, the CDR3 is TGCAGCGTTGAAGAACAGGGGAACAATGAGCAGTTCTTC.

The V call is TRBV5-6, the J call TRBJ2-5; D is unclear. The CDR3 sequence is 13 residues long. The V and J ends lost 2 bases and 4 bases respectively, with 9 bases between them. Germline-derived CDR1 and CDR2 are SGHDT and YYEEEE. The CDR3 here is CASSLQQAETQYF. The DNA for the CDR3 is TGTGCCAGCAGCTTACAGCAGGCAGAGACCCAGTACTTC.

The chain uses TRBV7-2 and TRBJ1-6; 10 positions agree with TRBD1. The germline V gene encodes CDR1 SGHTA and CDR2 FQGNSA. Trimming removed 6 bases from V and 7 bases from J; junction bases left unmatched: 9. The CDR3 contains 16 residues. CDR3 sequence reads: CASSPLVGQGNSPLHF. The CDR3 bases are TGTGCCAGCAGTCCACTCGTGGGACAGGGGAATTCACCCCTCCACTTT.

V gene TRBV7-9 combines with J gene TRBJ2-1, with 11 bases lining up with TRBD2. V gave up 2 bases and J gave up 9 bases; unmatched junction bases: 12. CDR1 is SEHNR, CDR2 FQNEAQ, per germline (reference sequence). The CDR3 consists of 17 residues. CDR3 nucleotides: TGTGCCAGCAGCTTAAGGGCAACTAGCGGGAGAATGGGTGAGCAGTTCTTC. Translating it yields CASSLRATSGRMGEQFF.

This clone occurred a few times. The chain joins TRBV3-1 (or the pseudogene TRBV3-2) to TRBJ1-1; D remains unclear. CDR3 length: 13 amino acids. CDR1 and CDR2 from the germline V gene are LGHDT and YNNKEL (reference sequence). The V end was cut by 4 bases, the J end by 10 bases, with 16 bases between. The CDR3 is CASSPWQVGVAFF. In DNA form, the CDR3 reads TGTGCCAGCAGCCCATGGCAAGTCGGGGTAGCTTTCTTT.

This chain uses TRBV19 with TRBJ1-6; possible D gene TRBD1, 5 bases. Per germline, CDR1 LNHDA and CDR2 SQIVND (reference sequence). The V and J ends lost 6 bases and 7 bases respectively, with 19 bases between them. The CDR3 has 16 amino acids. In DNA form, the CDR3 reads TGTGCCAGTAGCAGCGATCCCACCAGGGAAAATTCACCCCTCCACTTT. Amino acids: CASSSDPTRENSPLHF.

The chain couples TRBV28 to TRBJ1-4; TRBD1 aligns across 10 bases. Germline V gene sequence: CDR1 MDHEN, CDR2 SYDVKM. The CDR3 contains 17 residues. The V gene end was trimmed by 5 bases and the J gene end by 2 bases; junction bases not matched to a gene: 8. The CDR3 region is CASSADRGRVTNEKLFF. CDR3 nucleotide sequence: TGTGCCAGCAGTGCTGACAGGGGGCGGGTCACTAATGAAAAACTGTTTTTT.

The CDR3 region is CASSEGSGGETQYF. The DNA of the CDR3 is TGTGCCAGCAGCGAAGGGTCGGGGGGGGAGACCCAGTACTTC. The chain employs TRBV7-8 and TRBJ2-5; TRBD2 matches at 8 bases. Germline assignment: CDR1 SGHVS and CDR2 FQNEAQ. The CDR3 covers 14 residues. V was pared by 5 bases and J by 5 bases, with 7 bases of the junction left unmatched.